The 19 T cell receptor beta chains below all came from one sample that was sequenced in a study of T cell responses to AZD1222 COVID-19 vaccine. Method: immunoSEQ multiplex PCR; TCRdb's copy keeps in-frame clones and lacks some. The sample lists more than 110,000 clones; more than 85% were seen once. The material sequenced was peripheral blood, taken on day 0 of AZD1222 vaccination. Receptors originate from an adult in good health.

The V call is TRBV9, the J call TRBJ2-2; D uncertain. The V and J ends lost 3 bases and 1 base respectively, with 10 bases between them. This CDR3 is 15 amino acids long. Germline-derived CDR1 and CDR2 are SGDLS and YYNGEE. CDR3 in amino acids: CASSDPPKNTGELFF. CDR3 nucleotides: TGTGCCAGCAGCGATCCACCCAAGAACACCGGGGAGCTGTTTTTT.

The V call is TRBV30, the J call TRBJ2-1; possibly TRBD1 for D (5 bases). The CDR3 totals 12 residues. Between the trimmed V and J ends, which lost 1 base and 4 bases, there was a span of 5 bases. Germline V gives CDR1 GTSNPN, CDR2 SVGIG (reference sequence). For the CDR3, the DNA is TGTGCCTGGAGTGCAGGGTACAATGAGCAGTTCTTC. This gives the protein CAWSAGYNEQFF.

This chain links TRBV6-2 or TRBV6-3 with TRBJ1-5; weak D call: TRBD1 (6 bases). The germline CDR1 and CDR2 sequences are MNHEY and SVGEGT. This CDR3 is 18 amino acids long. The V gene lost 5 bases and the J gene lost 0 bases, with 20 bases spanning the gap. CDR3: CASSPGHRTPHSNQPQHF. The CDR3 bases are TGTGCCAGCAGTCCGGGACACAGGACCCCTCATAGCAATCAGCCCCAGCATTTT.

This clone showed up just a few times. The chain uses TRBV28 and TRBJ1-5; D is ambiguous. This CDR3 comprises 14 residues. Germline V CDR1 and CDR2: MDHEN, SYDVKM. The germline V and J ends were trimmed by 7 bases and 4 bases, with 14 bases remaining between them. The DNA of the CDR3 is TGTGCCAGCAATTACCTTAATCAAAATCAGCCCCAGCATTTT. This codes for CASNYLNQNQPQHF.

The V gene is TRBV5-1, the J gene TRBJ1-1, with a possible D match to TRBD1 (5 bases). Between the trimmed V and J ends, which lost 7 bases and 0 bases, there was a span of 13 bases. CDR1 is SGHRS, CDR2 YFSETQ, per germline. CDR3 size: 14 residues. DNA of the CDR3: TGCGCCAGCGGGACCGCTGGGGTGAACACTGAAGCTTTCTTT. This gives the protein CASGTAGVNTEAFF.

The rearrangement uses TRBV28 and TRBJ1-5; D remains ambiguous. The V end was cut by 6 bases, the J end by 0 bases, with 12 bases between. CDR1 is MDHEN, CDR2 SYDVKM, per germline. The CDR3 totals 15 residues. The CDR3 sequence: CASRPEGHSNQPQHF. The CDR3 nucleotides are TGTGCCAGCAGGCCCGAAGGTCATAGCAATCAGCCCCAGCATTTT.

The chain joins TRBV2 to TRBJ1-1; the D is unclear. Germline values: CDR1 SNHLY, CDR2 FYNNEI. The CDR3 loop spans 12 amino acids. V was trimmed by 5 bases and J by 8 bases, leaving 12 bases between them. The CDR3 DNA reads TGTGCCAGCAGTACCAGCATTACCGAAGCTTTCTTT. It codes for CASSTSITEAFF.

DNA for the CDR3: TGTGCCAGCAGTCCCGAGCCCTACGAGCAGTACTTC. Protein product: CASSPEPYEQYF. The V and J genes are TRBV2 and TRBJ2-7, with no clear D. Germline loops: CDR1 SNHLY, CDR2 FYNNEI. V was pared by 5 bases and J by 2 bases, with 7 bases between. The CDR3 extends over 12 amino acids.

In DNA form, the CDR3 reads TGTGCCAGCAGCCTGCAGTCGAGCGGGGGATCGACCTACAATGAGCAGTTCTTC. It translates to CASSLQSSGGSTYNEQFF. The J gene is TRBJ2-1, the V gene TRBV7-3, with 8 bases fitting TRBD2. The germline CDR1 and CDR2 sequences are SGHTA and FQGTGA. The ends lost 5 bases at V and 2 bases at J; junction bases unmatched: 14. This CDR3 spans 18 amino acids. Supplemented by reference TRBV7-3 and TRBJ2-1, the full variable domain reads GAGVSQTPSNKVTEKGKYVELRCDPISGHTALYWYRQSLGQGPEFLIYFQGTGAADDSGLPNDRFFAVRPEGSVSTLKIQRTERGDSAVYLCASSLQSSGGSTYNEQFFGPGTRLTVL.

V gene TRBV25-1 combines with J gene TRBJ1-6; no definite D call. V lost 6 bases, J lost 9 bases, and 12 bases lay in between. Per the germline V gene, CDR1 is MGHDK and CDR2 is SYGVNS. The CDR3 extends over 13 amino acids. The DNA for the CDR3 is TGTGCCAGCAGCCGACAAGATCCTTCACCCCTCCACTTT. Amino acids: CASSRQDPSPLHF.

CDR3 in DNA: TGTGCCAGCAGTTTGGATGTCTATGGCTACACCTTC. This gives the protein CASSLDVYGYTF. The chain combines TRBV28 with TRBJ1-2; no definite D call. The ends were cut back, 3 bases at V and 4 bases at J, with 6 bases in the middle. The CDR3 extends over 12 amino acids. Looked up from germline, CDR1 is MDHEN and CDR2 is SYDVKM.

This clone was observed once. The chain couples TRBV18 to TRBJ1-6; D possibly corresponds to TRBD1 (5 bases). CDR3 length: 15 amino acids. V lost 6 bases and J lost 6, with 15 bases in between. Per the germline V gene, CDR1 is KGHSH and CDR2 is LQKENI. CDR3 region: CASSTGVALNSPLHF. The CDR3, as DNA: TGTGCCAGCTCGACGGGGGTGGCCCTTAATTCACCCCTCCACTTT.

Details on this clone: Other DNA sequences from this sample encode an identical CDR3 as well. The chain links TRBV19 to TRBJ1-5; TRBD1 might be the D (6 bases). V gave up 4 bases and J gave up 4 bases, with 8 bases separating them. The CDR3 contains 13 residues. Per germline, CDR1 LNHDA and CDR2 SQIVND (reference sequence). CDR3 sequence reads: CASSTQGNQPQHF. DNA for the CDR3: TGTGCCAGTAGTACCCAGGGGAATCAGCCCCAGCATTTT.

V and J are TRBV12-2 and TRBJ1-5; the DNA was not used to check the table's D call, TRBD1. TRBV12-2 is tagged as a pseudogene. The CDR3 covers 15 residues. In nucleotides, the CDR3 is TGTGCAAGTCGCTGCCCGGGACAGGGTCACCAGCCCCAGCATTTT. Its protein is CASRCPGQGHQPQHF.

This chain joins TRBV10-3 and TRBJ1-3; D remains ambiguous. The germline V gene has CDR1 ENHRY and CDR2 SYGVKD. CDR3 size: 15 residues. V shed 3 bases and J shed 3 bases, with 12 bases lying between them. The CDR3 sequence is CAISDQVRFGNTIYF. The CDR3 coding sequence is TGTGCCATCAGTGATCAGGTTCGATTTGGAAACACCATATATTTT.

The V gene is TRBV27, the J gene TRBJ1-2, with unresolved D. Trimming shortened V by 4 bases and J by 6 bases, and 12 bases separated the two germline ends. CDR1 is MNHEY, CDR2 SMNVEV, per germline (reference sequence). The CDR3 extends over 13 amino acids. For the CDR3, the DNA is TGTGCCAGCAGTTGGGAAGGATCACATGGCTACACCTTC. Translating gives CASSWEGSHGYTF.

The V call is TRBV7-3, the J call TRBJ1-1, with a tentative D call TRBD1 (6 bases). The ends were cut back, 5 bases at V and 5 bases at J, with 18 bases in the middle. Germline V gene data show CDR1 as SGHTA and CDR2 as FQGTGA. The CDR3 is made up of 15 amino acids. The CDR3 spells CASSPQGGVGTEAFF. CDR3 coding DNA: TGTGCCAGCAGCCCACAGGGCGGGGTGGGTACTGAAGCTTTCTTT.

The V gene is TRBV2, the J gene TRBJ1-1, with D possibly matching TRBD1 (6 bases). Deletions cut 4 bases from V and 3 bases from J, with 15 bases between. Germline-derived CDR1 and CDR2 are SNHLY and FYNNEI. This CDR3 spans 15 amino acids. CDR3 sequence: CASSVGNRVDTEAFF. CDR3 DNA: TGTGCCAGCAGTGTCGGGAACAGGGTGGACACTGAAGCTTTCTTT.

The V and J genes are TRBV9 and TRBJ2-5, with 8 positions matching TRBD2. The trim removed 0 bases at V and 5 bases at J, leaving 6 bases unmatched. CDR1 and CDR2 (germline): SGDLS, YYNGEE. CDR3 length equals 15 residues. The CDR3 spells CASSVGASGWETQYF. CDR3 DNA: TGTGCCAGCAGCGTAGGGGCTAGCGGGTGGGAGACCCAGTACTTC.